What follows are 20 T cell receptor beta chains derived from one specimen sequenced in a study of cytomegalovirus exposure and HLA in healthy donors (dated by TCRdb to 2016 to 2017). The library was produced with the immunoSEQ multiplex PCR assay. For the multiplex PCR, a mixture combining 60 forward primers for TCR Vbeta segments and 13 reverse primers for TCR Jbeta segments was used. TCRdb limited this immuneACCESS table to in-frame rearrangements with V and J called. A share of clones is missing; checked studies link under half to unresolved V genes, and the rest is unexplained. Here the sample has roughly 180,000 clones; around 80% occur a single time. Around 1.6% of the sample belongs to the ten largest clones. The sample consisted of PBMCs. The receptors stem from a man between 18 and 35 years old in good health and CMV-seronegative.

This chain links TRBV2 with TRBJ2-1; a weak D match, TRBD2 (6 bases). From germline, CDR1 is SNHLY and CDR2 FYNNEI. V lost 6 bases and J lost 4, with 22 bases in between. The CDR3 has 17 amino acids. In nucleotides, the CDR3 is TGTGCCAGCAGAATAATTATCACTAGCTACCTTTACAATGAGCAGTTCTTC. This encodes CASRIIITSYLYNEQFF.

The J gene is TRBJ1-2, the V gene TRBV7-9; the D gene is possibly TRBD1 (6 bases). Looked up from germline, CDR1 is SEHNR and CDR2 is FQNEAQ (reference sequence). The CDR3 spans 14 residues. With 3 bases removed from V and 4 bases from J, the gap between germline ends came to 12 bases. The CDR3 region is CASSLDGGAYGYTF. The CDR3 DNA is TGTGCCAGCAGCTTGGATGGGGGGGCCTATGGCTACACCTTC.

This chain joins TRBV6-6 and TRBJ2-1, with 9 nucleotides matching TRBD2. This CDR3 is 15 amino acids long. The germline V gene encodes CDR1 MNHNY and CDR2 SVGAGI (reference sequence). Trimming at V came to 8 bases and at J to 9 bases, leaving 14 bases not matched to a gene. Here the CDR3 reads CASQTGTSFSGEQFF. The DNA of the CDR3 is TGTGCCAGCCAAACCGGGACTAGCTTTAGTGGTGAGCAGTTCTTC.

In its sample, this clone was seen a few times. The chain has TRBV5-4 and TRBJ2-1; maybe TRBD1 (5 bases). The germline V gene has CDR1 SGHNT and CDR2 YYREEE (reference sequence). The CDR3 runs to 15 residues. Trimming stripped 4 bases from V and 6 bases from J, with 17 bases between. CDR3 nucleotides: TGTGCCAGCAGCCAGGGAATGACAGTGAGCAATGAGCAGTTCTTC. Residues: CASSQGMTVSNEQFF.

This clone has only one observation. This chain joins TRBV2 and TRBJ1-2; 9 positions match TRBD1. Germline CDR1 is SNHLY and CDR2 is FYNNEI. The J segment lost 8 bases and the V segment lost 5 bases, leaving 9 bases of the junction unmatched. CDR3 size: 14 residues. In nucleotides, the CDR3 is TGTGCCAGCAGTCTAGGACAGGGGACGGGGGGCTACACCTTC. It is translated as CASSLGQGTGGYTF.

The V and J genes are TRBV28 and TRBJ1-2, with D maybe TRBD1 (5 bases). Looked up from germline, CDR1 is MDHEN and CDR2 is SYDVKM. CDR3 length equals 13 residues. Trimming took off 3 bases at V and 8 bases at J, with 13 bases between the two ends. CDR3 sequence reads: CASSFPGPGGYTF. The CDR3 DNA is TGTGCCAGCAGTTTCCCAGGCCCAGGGGGCTACACCTTC.

This clone was counted a few times. This chain joins TRBV6-1 and TRBJ2-7, with 9 bases aligning to TRBD1. Germline loops: CDR1 MNHNS, CDR2 SASEGT. CDR3 length equals 13 residues. After removal of 5 bases from V and 6 bases from J, the junction contained 5 bases not matched to a gene. CDR3 region: CASSPQGAGEQYF. The CDR3 DNA reads as TGTGCCAGCAGTCCACAGGGGGCTGGCGAGCAGTACTTC.

V gene TRBV5-4 combines with J gene TRBJ2-7; 8 positions match TRBD1. This CDR3 spans 15 amino acids. Unmatched junction bases numbered 9, after V lost 4 bases and J lost 3 bases. Germline CDR1 and CDR2: SGHNT and YYREEE (reference sequence). Written as DNA, the CDR3 is TGTGCCAGCAGCCCCCAGACACAGGGGGTCTACGAGCAGTACTTC. Its translation is CASSPQTQGVYEQYF.

The chain couples TRBV7-2 to TRBJ2-7; 8 bases agree with TRBD2. V shed 6 bases, J shed 5 bases, and the junction held 12 bases outside the gene matches. This CDR3 comprises 15 residues. The germline V gene encodes CDR1 SGHTA and CDR2 FQGNSA. The DNA of the CDR3 is TGTGCCAGCAGTTCGTCCCGGGGGGGGAGGAACGAGCAGTACTTC. As protein: CASSSSRGGRNEQYF.

The chain employs TRBV14 and TRBJ1-5, with D hard to call. Deletions cut 1 base from V and 1 base from J, with 11 bases between. CDR3 size: 16 residues. Germline-derived CDR1 and CDR2 are SGHDN and FVKESK. This CDR3 reads CASSQVRGWSNQPQHF. The DNA of the CDR3 is TGTGCCAGCAGCCAAGTCCGGGGTTGGAGCAATCAGCCCCAGCATTTT.

This clone was seen a handful of times. The CDR3 here is CASSYGSVSNTEAFF. In DNA, the CDR3 is TGTGCCAGCAGTTACGGGTCAGTTAGCAACACTGAAGCTTTCTTT. The rearrangement joins TRBV6-5 to TRBJ1-1; D not resolved. V lost 2 bases and J lost 2, with 12 bases in between. The CDR3 extends over 15 amino acids. Germline V gene lookup returns CDR1 MNHEY and CDR2 SVGAGI.

CDR3 coding DNA: TGTGCCAGCAGCGTAGTGGCGCGGGGGTCTCACAATGAGCAGTTCTTC. Protein product: CASSVVARGSHNEQFF. The chain employs TRBV9 and TRBJ2-1; 7 positions match TRBD2. This CDR3 comprises 16 residues. Germline assignment: CDR1 SGDLS and CDR2 YYNGEE. V was clipped by 0 bases and J by 5 bases; unmatched bases: 8.

V usage is TRBV6-5 and J usage is TRBJ2-7, with 7 positions matching TRBD1. With V trimmed by 2 bases and J by 4 bases, 2 bases remained unmatched. The CDR3 spans 13 residues. The germline V gene has CDR1 MNHEY and CDR2 SVGAGI. This CDR3 reads CASSYGGQYEQYF. The CDR3 coding sequence is TGTGCCAGCAGTTACGGGGGACAGTACGAGCAGTACTTC.

The chain combines TRBV4-2 with TRBJ2-5; D is uncertain. The end of the DNA is better explained by TRBJ2-7, so the J call may be wrong. Germline loops: CDR1 LGHNA, CDR2 YNFKEQ. CDR3 length equals 15 residues. The CDR3 DNA sequence: TGTGCCAGCAGCCAAGAACAGACCACATCCTACGAGCAGTACTTC. Encoded protein: CASSQEQTTSYEQYF.

The gene calls are TRBV4-1 and TRBJ2-7; possibly TRBD2 for D (5 bases). V was trimmed by 0 bases and J by 7 bases, leaving 7 bases between them. There are 12 residues in the CDR3. Germline values: CDR1 MGHRA, CDR2 YSYEKL. The CDR3 sequence is CASSQETGEQYF. The CDR3 DNA sequence: TGCGCCAGCAGCCAAGAAACGGGGGAGCAGTACTTC.

The V call is TRBV6-1, the J call TRBJ2-1; tentative D call: TRBD2 (6 bases). Trimming shortened V by 6 bases and J by 0 bases, and 12 bases separated the two germline ends. Germline-derived CDR1 and CDR2 are MNHNS and SASEGT. The CDR3 loop spans 15 amino acids. The CDR3 here is CASRGAGGSYNEQFF. The CDR3 DNA follows: TGTGCCAGCAGGGGAGCGGGTGGCTCCTACAATGAGCAGTTCTTC.

This chain links TRBV2 with TRBJ1-1; no firm D call. CDR1 and CDR2 (germline): SNHLY, FYNNEI. V lost 4 bases to trimming and J lost 0 bases, with 12 bases between them. The length of the CDR3 is 15 residues. In DNA form, the CDR3 reads TGTGCCAGCAGTGGGCGGGGAGGGCTGAACACTGAAGCTTTCTTT. Protein product: CASSGRGGLNTEAFF. Combining the CDR3 with reference TRBV2 and TRBJ1-1 gives the whole variable domain EPEVTQTPSHQVTQMGQEVILRCVPISNHLYFYWYRQILGQKVEFLVSFYNNEISEKSEIFDDQFSVERPDGSNFTLKIRSTKLEDSAMYFCASSGRGGLNTEAFFGQGTRLTVV.

V and J are TRBV4-1 and TRBJ1-5; no firm D call. Trimming took 2 bases from V and 5 from J, leaving 13 bases between them. From germline, CDR1 is MGHRA and CDR2 YSYEKL. This CDR3 region has 15 residues. CDR3 bases: TGCGCCAGCAGCCAAAATCCGGCCGGGTATCAGCCCCAGCATTTT. Its translation is CASSQNPAGYQPQHF.

J is TRBJ2-2 and V is TRBV29-1; tentatively, D is TRBD2 (6 bases). Trimming took 6 bases from V and 0 from J, leaving 20 bases between them. This CDR3 is 17 amino acids long. CDR1 and CDR2 from the germline V gene are SQVTM and ANQGSEA. In DNA, the CDR3 is TGCAGCGTGGGTGGTAGCGGAGCCTCCGCGAACACCGGGGAGCTGTTTTTT. As protein: CSVGGSGASANTGELFF.

This clone was seen a handful of times. The V gene is TRBV4-1, the J gene TRBJ1-1, with TRBD1 as a possible D gene (5 bases). This CDR3 region has 13 residues. V was trimmed by 0 bases and J by 4 bases, leaving 6 bases between them. From germline, CDR1 is MGHRA and CDR2 YSYEKL. The DNA of the CDR3 is TGCGCCAGCAGCCAAGATGGGGCCACTGAAGCTTTCTTT. It codes for CASSQDGATEAFF.